This note documents a single T cell receptor beta chain sequence. This clonotype has a count of ten or more. This receptor's antigen is unknown. Per-base qualities were not stored, and no clone one base away is much larger. Taken from the germline V gene, the CDR1 and CDR2 loops are MDHEN and SYDVKM. Including the terminal cysteine and phenylalanine, the CDR3 comprises 15 residues. The retained sequence is limited to the CDR3, 45 bases, with the frame set at the first base. The junction shows trimming of 4 bases on V and 2 bases on J, plus 14 bases between the germline ends. The data belong to a study of blood T cells in healthy people across ages (dated by TCRdb to between 2015 and 2016). Study-level background: In model experiments, roughly one uniquely barcoded TCR beta cDNA molecule per two T cells was captured by template switching. Age-related changes in TCR beta repertoire diversity were measured in the study by deep sequencing normalized with unique cDNA molecular identifiers. The donors were split into four age groups: young (average about 15 years), middle-aged (about 40), aged (about 56) and long-lived (approximately 80). To avoid experimental bias, donors of different ages were distributed randomly across sequencing lanes. Using the same blood draw, the study looked at two additional independent replicas of 1 million unique cDNA reads for two donors, one aged 18 to 30 and the other aged 80 or older. Paper-wide results and their limitations: As age increased, observed TCR beta diversity per million T cells dropped in a roughly linear way, and a significant reduction was already evident by age around 41. Estimates of total diversity based on one million sequenced T cells were considered lower bounds and underestimates. Because donor CMV infection status was unknown, age-related changes in expanded clonotypes were potentially confounded. Since profiling was done on bulk unsorted PBMCs, naive and antigen-experienced compartments could not be conclusively compared. The long-lived group showed more naive CD4+ T cells, fewer expanded clones and increased TCR diversity than the aged group, suggesting age selection. A strong correlation was found between observed TCR beta diversity and the percentage of naive T cells measured by flow cytometry.

The donors were roughly 40 Caucasian individuals from Russia, aged 6 to 90 years, who were systemically healthy. Approximately 11 milliliters of peripheral blood were drawn from each donor into EDTA-treated Vacutainer tubes. PBMCs were isolated by Ficoll-Paque density-gradient centrifugation, with at least 6.5 million obtained per sample. Trizol reagent was used to extract total RNA from PBMCs, with at least 6 micrograms per sample. For every donor, flow cytometry on a PBMC aliquot measured the percentage of naive CD45RAhigh/CD27high T cells. The method behind the library was 5' RACE. TCRdb names Illumina HiSeq 2500 as the instrument used. A second PCR of roughly 7 to 11 cycles was run with a J-beta primer mix and a sample-barcoded 5' primer. Each TCR beta cDNA molecule received a unique molecular identifier from a template-switch 5' adaptor carrying 12 random nucleotides. At least 2.5 million CDR3-containing paired-end reads were obtained from each sample. First-strand cDNA was synthesized from all RNA with the Mint cDNA synthesis kit, primed by a TRBC-specific oligonucleotide. All cDNA was treated with uracil-DNA glycosylase and then went through a first 18-cycle PCR with the universal primers M1SS and BC2_uni_R. The study's own analysis went as follows. For normalization, 1 million high-quality reads were randomly selected from each sample, with every read carrying a distinct molecular identifier. Reads with shared molecular identifiers were discarded instead of being binned into consensus sequences. MiTCR, run with a Q25 quality threshold and the strictest error-elimination algorithm, handled CDR3 identification, clonotype clustering and error correction. Lower-bound total TCR beta diversity was estimated with a nonparametric unseen species model using Euler transformation. Through fastp at Q25 and MiXCR, TCRdb rebuilt clones from the public reads, retaining in-frame beta chains. CDR3 protein duplicates are merged, each entry listing the most common genes and DNA. The V and J calls were not made by the authors but by TCRdb's processing. The sample table shows around 280,000 distinct CDR3 sequences, and around 29% are seen once. About 30% of the sample goes to the ten largest clones.

Recombination connected TRBV28 to TRBJ2-5; the D gene assignment is ambiguous. This TCR was sampled from a woman between 70 and 85 years old in good health. Sequenced material: blood. The CDR3 is CASSWQGFSQETQYF. The DNA sequence reads TGTGCCAGCAGTTGGCAAGGCTTCTCACAAGAGACCCAGTACTTC.